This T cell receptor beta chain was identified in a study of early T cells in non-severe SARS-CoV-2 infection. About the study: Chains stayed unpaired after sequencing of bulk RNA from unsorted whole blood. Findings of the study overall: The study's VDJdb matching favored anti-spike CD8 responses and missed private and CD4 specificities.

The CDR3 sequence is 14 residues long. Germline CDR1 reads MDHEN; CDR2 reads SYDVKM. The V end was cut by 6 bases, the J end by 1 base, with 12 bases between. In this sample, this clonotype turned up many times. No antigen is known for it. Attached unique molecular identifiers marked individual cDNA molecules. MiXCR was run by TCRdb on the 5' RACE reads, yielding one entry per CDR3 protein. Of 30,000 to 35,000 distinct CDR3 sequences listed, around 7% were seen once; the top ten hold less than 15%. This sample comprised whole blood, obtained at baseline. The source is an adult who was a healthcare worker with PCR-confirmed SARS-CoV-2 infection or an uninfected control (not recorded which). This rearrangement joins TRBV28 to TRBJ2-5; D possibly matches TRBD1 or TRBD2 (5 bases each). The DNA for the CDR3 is TGTGCCAGCAGGCAGGGACCGCCCCAAGAGACCCAGTACTTC. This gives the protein CASRQGPPQETQYF. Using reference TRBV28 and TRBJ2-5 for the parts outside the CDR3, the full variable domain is DVKVTQSSRYLVKRTGEKVFLECVQDMDHENMFWYRQDPGLGLRLIYFSYDVKMKEKGDIPEGYSVSREKKERFSLILESASTNQTSMYLCASRQGPPQETQYFGPGTRLLVL.